The 9 T cell receptor beta chains in this list originate from one sample, sequenced in a study of shared clonotypes between healthy human individuals. Clones were read by immunoSEQ multiplex PCR, and TCRdb kept only the in-frame ones, dropping some. This table holds hundreds of thousands of clones, roughly 96% found once. The specimen sequenced was memory CD8+ T cells sorted from blood. Sample subset: CD45RO+ cells pooled with CCR7-negative TemRA cells. Receptors originate from a man aged 25 to 45 in good health.

In its sample, this clone was seen once. The rearrangement uses TRBV20-1 and TRBJ2-1; D not certain. Deletions cut 6 bases from V and 7 bases from J, with 10 bases between. CDR1 and CDR2 (germline): DFQATT, SNEGSKA (reference sequence). CDR3 size: 11 residues. Here the CDR3 reads CSAPRMNEQFF. CDR3 sequence (DNA): TGCAGTGCCCCCCGGATGAATGAGCAGTTCTTC.

J is TRBJ2-7 and V is TRBV25-1; perhaps TRBD2 as D (6 bases). The CDR3 spans 16 residues. V gave up 5 bases and J gave up 0 bases, with 17 bases separating them. Germline CDR1 MGHDK, CDR2 SYGVNS. The CDR3 reads CASSQPGVGGSYEQYF. CDR3 nucleotides: TGTGCCAGCAGTCAGCCGGGAGTTGGGGGCTCCTACGAGCAGTACTTC.

The rearrangement joins TRBV5-1 to TRBJ2-7; 10 nucleotides align to TRBD2. Germline-derived CDR1 and CDR2 are SGHRS and YFSETQ. The CDR3 covers 15 residues. The junction had 7 bases not matched to a gene; V was cut back by 0 bases and J by 7 bases. The CDR3 loop reads CASSLETSGYEEQYF. The CDR3 coding sequence is TGCGCCAGCAGCTTGGAGACTAGCGGGTATGAAGAGCAGTACTTC.

This clone has more than one count but fewer than ten. This rearrangement joins TRBV28 to TRBJ2-5; 7 positions match TRBD1. Trimming cost V 4 bases and J 1 base; bases outside gene matches: 6. This CDR3 spans 15 amino acids. The germline gives CDR1 MDHEN, CDR2 SYDVKM. The CDR3 coding sequence is TGTGCCAGCAGTTCCCACCCAGGGGGCCAAGAGACCCAGTACTTC. This translates into CASSSHPGGQETQYF.

The chain carries TRBV19 and TRBJ1-2, with 11 nucleotides matching TRBD1. The V segment lost 3 bases and the J segment 0 bases; nucleotides outside the gene matches: 12. The CDR3 covers 19 residues. CDR1 is LNHDA and CDR2 is SQIVND in the germline V gene (reference sequence). Here the CDR3 DNA reads TGTGCCAGTAGTATCTTCGGACAGGGGGCGCGATCCGCTAACTATGGCTACACCTTC. This translates into CASSIFGQGARSANYGYTF.

This clone appeared once. This chain uses TRBV14 with TRBJ2-7; the match to TRBD1 covers 8 bases. Germline values: CDR1 SGHDN, CDR2 FVKESK. V lost 4 bases and J lost 5; bases outside the gene matches: 7. This CDR3 has 14 amino acids. DNA for the CDR3: TGTGCCAGCAGCCGCCGACAGGGGCGAGACGAGCAGTACTTC. It yields the protein CASSRRQGRDEQYF.

This chain connects TRBV30 to TRBJ1-2, with 12 bases that match TRBD1. The CDR3 consists of 14 residues. Germline loops: CDR1 GTSNPN, CDR2 SVGIG (reference sequence). V lost 3 bases and J lost 4; bases outside the gene matches: 3. For the CDR3, the DNA is TGTGCCTGGAGAGGGGACAGGGGGCTCTATGGCTACACCTTC. It specifies CAWRGDRGLYGYTF. The full variable domain, rest sourced from reference TRBV30 and TRBJ1-2, is SQTIHQWPATLVQPVGSPLSLECTVEGTSNPNLYWYRQAAGRGLQLLFYSVGIGQISSEVPQNLSASRPQDRQFILSSKKLLLSDSGFYLCAWRGDRGLYGYTFGSGTRLTVV.

J is TRBJ1-2 and V is TRBV27; D is unresolved. This CDR3 has 15 amino acids. Germline CDR1 and CDR2: MNHEY and SMNVEV (reference sequence). Trimming took 3 bases from V and 1 from J, leaving 12 bases between them. This CDR3 is CASSFRLDVNYGYTF. In DNA form, the CDR3 reads TGTGCCAGCAGTTTCCGCCTTGATGTTAACTATGGCTACACCTTC.

This sequence joins TRBV9 and TRBJ1-2; D unresolved. The CDR3 has 14 amino acids. The V gene's germline CDR1 is SGDLS and CDR2 YYNGEE. The ends were cut back, 0 bases at V and 4 bases at J, with 10 bases in the middle. The CDR3 DNA is TGTGCCAGCAGCGTAGATCTGACGGCCTATGGCTACACCTTC. It is translated as CASSVDLTAYGYTF.